This T cell receptor (beta chain) was captured by sequencing in a study of blood T cell repertoires in COVID-19. TCRdb's copy holds only in-frame clones and misses some; the assay was immunoSEQ multiplex PCR. There are 70,000 to 90,000 clones in the sample; around 88% occur only once, and around 6% lies in the top ten. With 4 bases removed from V and 5 bases from J, the gap between germline ends came to 21 bases. Germline CDR1 is SGHRS and CDR2 is YFSETQ. CDR3 size: 16 residues. The J gene is TRBJ1-2, the V gene TRBV5-1; tentatively, D is TRBD1 (6 bases). The specimen sequenced was peripheral blood. The receptor comes from an elderly man with COVID-19, enrolled during active disease. The DNA for the CDR3 is TGCGCCAGCAGCCCGAACTCCGACAGGATTGGATATGGCTACACCTTC. As protein: CASSPNSDRIGYGYTF.